This T cell receptor beta chain is drawn from a study of cytomegalovirus exposure and HLA in healthy donors. Study overall: When 398 donors were genotyped, roughly 80% of them were found to fall in the Caucasian-associated ancestry cluster.

The primer mix had 60 Vbeta and 13 Jbeta primers. Measured with immunoSEQ multiplex PCR; TCRdb has only the in-frame clones, and not every one. The sample contains around 190,000 clones, 60% to 80% of which appear only once. The sample holds a few counts of this clone. Sequencing was performed on PBMCs. The source is a man aged 55 to 70 in good health and CMV-seronegative.

In DNA, the CDR3 is TGTGCCAGCAGAAAGGGACATAACACTGAAGCTTTCTTT. Its translation: CASRKGHNTEAFF. The J gene is TRBJ1-1, the V gene TRBV6-5; tentatively, D is TRBD1 (6 bases). The CDR3 loop spans 13 amino acids. Germline V lookup: CDR1 MNHEY, CDR2 SVGAGI. Trimming left V 6 bases short and J 2 bases short, with 10 bases between.